This TCR beta chain was profiled in a study of early T cells in non-severe SARS-CoV-2 infection (dated by TCRdb to about 2021). The study in broad terms: TCR sequencing used bulk RNA from unsorted whole blood, so alpha and beta chains could not be paired. The research as a whole found: Matching against VDJdb was skewed toward anti-spike CD8 responses, likely underestimated virus-specific expansions, and missed private and CD4 specificities.

V loses 2 bases of germline sequence and J loses 5 bases, and the interval between the two ends is 16 bases. As encoded in the germline V gene (reference sequence), CDR1 is SEHNR while CDR2 is FQNEAQ. The CDR3 runs 15 residues from the cysteine to the phenylalanine. Left in the record is the CDR3 DNA by itself, 45 bases read in frame from the first base. This was a case-control study nested in a cohort of healthcare workers in London, UK, who had nasopharyngeal swab PCR tests and blood samples taken every week. Healthcare workers were recruited during the week of the UK lockdown, between 23 and 31 March 2020, and followed weekly for up to roughly 16 weeks. Library preparation used 5' RACE. The listed sequencing device is NextSeq 500. In the TCR library protocol, unique molecular identifiers were attached to individual cDNA molecules to correct for PCR bias and sequencing error. Both TCR alpha and beta chains were sequenced, and tight co-correlation was observed between alpha and beta sequence abundances in each sample. Per the original workflow: V gene, J gene and CDR3 annotation of TCR sequences was performed with Decombinator V4. TCRs were defined as expanded if a significant change between any two time points was detected under a Poisson model with p below 0.0001. Abundances of TCRs were expressed as counts per million after normalisation to the total number of TCRs sequenced in each sample. TRAV1-2 paired with TRAJ12, TRAJ20 or TRAJ33 defined MAIT TCRs, while TRAV10 paired with TRAJ18 defined iNKT TCRs. A search of VDJdb, accessed on 1 November 2021, was run for TCRs annotated to CMV, EBV and SARS-CoV-2, with TCRs annotated for multiple antigens excluded. TCRdb trimmed the raw reads at Q25, called clones with MiXCR and kept productive beta chains. One record per CDR3 amino acid sequence lists the most common genes and DNA. The V and J calls shown here were made by TCRdb, not taken from the authors' results. The sample includes about 86,000 distinct CDR3 sequences, with approximately 15% observed a single time. About 6.7% of the sample lies in the top ten.

On this clonotype: What antigen it recognizes has not been identified. The input lacks base qualities; no much larger clone sits a single base away.

This clonotype was sampled from an adult who was a healthcare worker with PCR-confirmed SARS-CoV-2 infection or an uninfected control (not recorded which). Sequencing was carried out using whole blood. Recombination connected TRBV7-9 to TRBJ2-7; the D gene cannot be named for sure. CDR3 region: CASSLSPKPPDEQYF. The sequenced DNA: TGTGCCAGCAGCTTAAGTCCAAAACCCCCCGACGAGCAGTACTTC.